This TCR beta chain stems from a study of blood T cell repertoires in COVID-19. Clones were read by immunoSEQ multiplex PCR, and TCRdb kept only the in-frame ones, dropping some. This table holds roughly 140,000 clones, roughly 88% found once. Between the trimmed V and J ends, which lost 3 bases and 0 bases, there was a span of 8 bases. Germline V CDR1 and CDR2: LNHDA, SQIVND (reference sequence). This CDR3 spans 14 amino acids. The sequenced sample consisted of PBMCs or T cells enriched from blood (not recorded which). The chain employs TRBV19 and TRBJ1-1; tentatively, D is TRBD1 (6 bases). The receptor comes from a woman in her twenties or thirties with acute COVID-19. The CDR3 DNA reads as TGTGCCAGTAGTATCGGACAGATGAACACTGAAGCTTTCTTT. The encoded protein is CASSIGQMNTEAFF.